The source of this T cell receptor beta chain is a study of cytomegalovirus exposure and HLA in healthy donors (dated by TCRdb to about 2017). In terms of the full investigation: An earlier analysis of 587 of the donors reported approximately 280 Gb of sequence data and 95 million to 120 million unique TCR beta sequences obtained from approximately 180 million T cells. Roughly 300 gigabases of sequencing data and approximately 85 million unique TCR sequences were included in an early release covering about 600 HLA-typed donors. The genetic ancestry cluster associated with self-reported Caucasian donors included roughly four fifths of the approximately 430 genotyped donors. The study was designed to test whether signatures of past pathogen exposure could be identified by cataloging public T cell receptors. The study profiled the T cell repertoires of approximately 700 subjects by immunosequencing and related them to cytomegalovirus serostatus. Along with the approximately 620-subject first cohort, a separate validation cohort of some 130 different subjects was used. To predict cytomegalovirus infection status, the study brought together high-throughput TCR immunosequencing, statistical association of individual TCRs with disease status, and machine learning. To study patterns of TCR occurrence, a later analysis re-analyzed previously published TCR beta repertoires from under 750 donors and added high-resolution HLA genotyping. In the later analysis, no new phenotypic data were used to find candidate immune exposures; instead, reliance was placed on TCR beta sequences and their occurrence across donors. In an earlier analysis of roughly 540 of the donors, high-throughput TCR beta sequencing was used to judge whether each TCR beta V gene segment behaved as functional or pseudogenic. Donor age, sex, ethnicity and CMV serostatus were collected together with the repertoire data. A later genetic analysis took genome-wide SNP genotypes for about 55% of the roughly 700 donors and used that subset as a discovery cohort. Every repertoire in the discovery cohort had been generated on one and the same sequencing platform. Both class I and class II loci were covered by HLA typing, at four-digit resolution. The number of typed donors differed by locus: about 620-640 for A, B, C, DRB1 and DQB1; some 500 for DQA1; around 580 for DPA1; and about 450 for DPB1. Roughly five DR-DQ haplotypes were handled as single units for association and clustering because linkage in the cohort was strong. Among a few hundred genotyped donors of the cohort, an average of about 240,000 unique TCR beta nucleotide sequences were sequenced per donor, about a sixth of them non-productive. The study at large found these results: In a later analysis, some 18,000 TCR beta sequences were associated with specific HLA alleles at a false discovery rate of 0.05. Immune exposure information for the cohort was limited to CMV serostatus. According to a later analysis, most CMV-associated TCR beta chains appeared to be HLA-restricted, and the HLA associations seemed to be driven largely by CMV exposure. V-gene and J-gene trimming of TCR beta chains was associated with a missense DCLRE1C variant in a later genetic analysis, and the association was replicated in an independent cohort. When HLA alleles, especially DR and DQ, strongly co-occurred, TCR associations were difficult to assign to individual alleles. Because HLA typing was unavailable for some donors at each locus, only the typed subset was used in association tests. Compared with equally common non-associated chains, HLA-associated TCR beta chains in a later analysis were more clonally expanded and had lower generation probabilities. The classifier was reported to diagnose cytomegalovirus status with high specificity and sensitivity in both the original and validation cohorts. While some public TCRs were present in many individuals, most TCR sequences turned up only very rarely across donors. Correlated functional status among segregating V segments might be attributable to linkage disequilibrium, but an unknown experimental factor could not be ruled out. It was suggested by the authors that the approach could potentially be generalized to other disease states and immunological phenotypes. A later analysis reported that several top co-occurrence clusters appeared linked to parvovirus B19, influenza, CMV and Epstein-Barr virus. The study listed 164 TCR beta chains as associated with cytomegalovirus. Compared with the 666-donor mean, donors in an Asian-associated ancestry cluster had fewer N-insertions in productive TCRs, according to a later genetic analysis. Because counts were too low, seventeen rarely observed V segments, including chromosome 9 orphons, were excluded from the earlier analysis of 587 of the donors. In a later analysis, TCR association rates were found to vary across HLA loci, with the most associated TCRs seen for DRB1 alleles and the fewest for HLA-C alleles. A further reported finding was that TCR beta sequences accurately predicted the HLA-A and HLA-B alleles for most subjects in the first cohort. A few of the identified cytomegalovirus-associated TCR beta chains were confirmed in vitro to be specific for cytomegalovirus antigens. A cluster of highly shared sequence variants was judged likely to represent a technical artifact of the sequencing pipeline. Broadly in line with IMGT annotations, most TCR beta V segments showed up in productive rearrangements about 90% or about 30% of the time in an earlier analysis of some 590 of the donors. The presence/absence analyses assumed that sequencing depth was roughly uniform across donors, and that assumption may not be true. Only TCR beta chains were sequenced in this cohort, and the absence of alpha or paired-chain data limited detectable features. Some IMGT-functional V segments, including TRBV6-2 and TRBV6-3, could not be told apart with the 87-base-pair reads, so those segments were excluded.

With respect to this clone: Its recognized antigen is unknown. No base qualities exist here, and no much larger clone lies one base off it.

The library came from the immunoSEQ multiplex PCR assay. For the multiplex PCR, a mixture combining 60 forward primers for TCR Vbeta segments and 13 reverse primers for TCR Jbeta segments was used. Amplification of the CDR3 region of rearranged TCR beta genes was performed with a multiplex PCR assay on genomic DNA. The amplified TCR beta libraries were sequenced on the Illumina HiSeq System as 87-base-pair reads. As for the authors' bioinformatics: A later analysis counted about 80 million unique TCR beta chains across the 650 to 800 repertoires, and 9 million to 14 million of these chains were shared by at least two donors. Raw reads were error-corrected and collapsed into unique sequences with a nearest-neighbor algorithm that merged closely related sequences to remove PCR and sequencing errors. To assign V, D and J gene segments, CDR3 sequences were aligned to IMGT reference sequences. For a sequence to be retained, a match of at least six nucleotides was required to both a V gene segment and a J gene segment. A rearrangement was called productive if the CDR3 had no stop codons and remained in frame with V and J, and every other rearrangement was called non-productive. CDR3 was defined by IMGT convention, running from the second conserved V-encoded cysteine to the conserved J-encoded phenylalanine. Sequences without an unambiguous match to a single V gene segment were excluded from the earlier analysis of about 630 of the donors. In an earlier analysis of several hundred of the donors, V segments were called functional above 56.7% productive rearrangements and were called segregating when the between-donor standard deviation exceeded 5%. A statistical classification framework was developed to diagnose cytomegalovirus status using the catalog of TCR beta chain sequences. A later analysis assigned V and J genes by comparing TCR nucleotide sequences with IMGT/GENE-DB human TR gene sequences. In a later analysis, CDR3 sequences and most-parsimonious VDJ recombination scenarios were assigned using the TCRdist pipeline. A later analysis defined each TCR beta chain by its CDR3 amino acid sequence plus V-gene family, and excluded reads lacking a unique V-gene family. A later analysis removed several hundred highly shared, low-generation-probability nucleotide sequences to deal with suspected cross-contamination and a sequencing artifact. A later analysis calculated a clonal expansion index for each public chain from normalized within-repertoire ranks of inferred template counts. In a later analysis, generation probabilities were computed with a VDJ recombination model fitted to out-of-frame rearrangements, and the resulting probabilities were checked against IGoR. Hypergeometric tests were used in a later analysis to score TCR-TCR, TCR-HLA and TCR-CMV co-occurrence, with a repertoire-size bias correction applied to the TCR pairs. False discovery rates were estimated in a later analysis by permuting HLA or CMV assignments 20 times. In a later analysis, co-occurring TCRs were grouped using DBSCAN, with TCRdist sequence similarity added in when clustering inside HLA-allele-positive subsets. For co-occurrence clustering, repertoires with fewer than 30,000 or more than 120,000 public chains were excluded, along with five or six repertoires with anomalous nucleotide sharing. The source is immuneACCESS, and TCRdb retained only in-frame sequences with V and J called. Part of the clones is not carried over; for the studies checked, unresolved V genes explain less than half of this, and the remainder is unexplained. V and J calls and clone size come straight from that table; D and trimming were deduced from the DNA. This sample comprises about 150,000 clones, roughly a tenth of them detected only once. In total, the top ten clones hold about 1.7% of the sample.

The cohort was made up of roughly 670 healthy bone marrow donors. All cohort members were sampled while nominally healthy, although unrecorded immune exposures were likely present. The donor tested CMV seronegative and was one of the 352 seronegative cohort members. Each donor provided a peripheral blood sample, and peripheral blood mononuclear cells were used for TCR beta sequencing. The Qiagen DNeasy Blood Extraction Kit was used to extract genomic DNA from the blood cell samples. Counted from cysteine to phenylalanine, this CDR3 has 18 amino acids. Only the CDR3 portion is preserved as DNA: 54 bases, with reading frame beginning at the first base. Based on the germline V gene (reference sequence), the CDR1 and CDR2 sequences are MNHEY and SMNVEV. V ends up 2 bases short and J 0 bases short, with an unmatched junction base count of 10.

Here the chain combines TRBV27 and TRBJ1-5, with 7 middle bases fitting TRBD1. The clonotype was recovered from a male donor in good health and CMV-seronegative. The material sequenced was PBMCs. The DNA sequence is TGTGCCAGCAGTTTAAAGGGGGCCCCTCGATATAGCAATCAGCCCCAGCATTTT. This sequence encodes CASSLKGAPRYSNQPQHF.